This record looks at one TCR beta chain sequence and its context. This specimen belongs to a study of blood T cell repertoires in COVID-19. Per germline, CDR1 SNHLY and CDR2 FYNNEI. The CDR3 extends over 12 amino acids. Trimming pared 7 bases from V and 3 bases from J, leaving 9 bases between. Clones were read by immunoSEQ multiplex PCR, and TCRdb kept only the in-frame ones, dropping some. The repertoire holds 250,000 to 400,000 clones, about nine tenths seen once, with 1.6% in the top ten. The sequenced sample was peripheral blood. This clonotype was obtained from a woman aged 25 to 39 with COVID-19, enrolled during active disease. The rearrangement uses TRBV2 and TRBJ1-2; D is perhaps TRBD1 (6 bases). The DNA for the CDR3 is TGTGCCAGCAACAGGGACGACTATGGCTACACCTTC. It translates to CASNRDDYGYTF.